The 14 T cell receptor beta chains below come from one sample, sequenced in a study of blood T cell repertoires in COVID-19 (TCRdb year 2020). Receptors were amplified or captured by the immunoSEQ multiplex PCR assay. The source is immuneACCESS, and TCRdb retained only in-frame sequences with V and J called. Part of the clones is not carried over; for the studies checked, unresolved V genes explain less than half of this, and the remainder is unexplained. The sample records about 34,000 clones, roughly 87% of which are singletons. About 21% of the sample comes from the top ten. Sequenced: peripheral blood. These receptors were taken from a man older than 75 with acute or convalescent COVID-19.

The chain uses TRBV19 and TRBJ1-4; 8 bases match TRBD1. Germline V gene sequence: CDR1 LNHDA, CDR2 SQIVND (reference sequence). Germline trimming cut 3 bases from V and 5 bases from J; bases unmatched to any gene: 5. The CDR3 sequence is 15 residues long. The CDR3 sequence is CASSIPGQGNEKLFF. The CDR3 DNA follows: TGTGCCAGTAGTATCCCCGGACAGGGAAATGAAAAACTGTTTTTT. The full variable domain, its missing parts supplied by reference TRBV19 and TRBJ1-4, is DGGITQSPKYLFRKEGQNVTLSCEQNLNHDAMYWYRQDPGQGLRLIYYSQIVNDFQKGDIAEGYSVSREKKESFPLTVTSAQKNPTAFYLCASSIPGQGNEKLFFGSGTQLSVL.

V and J are TRBV5-1 and TRBJ2-7; 11 bases are shared with TRBD1. The V gene end was trimmed by 6 bases and the J gene end by 5 bases; junction bases not matched to a gene: 7. The CDR3 totals 14 residues. Germline V CDR1 and CDR2: SGHRS, YFSETQ. The CDR3 here is CASTDPGQGDEQYF. The DNA for the CDR3 is TGCGCCAGCACCGACCCGGGACAGGGGGACGAGCAGTACTTC.

The chain recombines TRBV19 with TRBJ1-4; D gene unclear. Trimming left V 3 bases short and J 2 bases short, with 7 bases between. CDR3 length: 14 amino acids. CDR1 and CDR2 from the germline V gene are LNHDA and SQIVND (reference sequence). CDR3 nucleotide sequence: TGTGCCAGTAGTATGGGAGAGACTAATGAAAAACTGTTTTTT. Amino acid sequence: CASSMGETNEKLFF.

The chain uses TRBV7-9 and TRBJ1-1; TRBD1 matches 8 bases. CDR3 length: 15 residues. Germline loops: CDR1 SEHNR, CDR2 FQNEAQ (reference sequence). V trimming: 6 bases; J trimming: 0 bases; junction bases outside the gene matches: 6. CDR3 residues: CASSRQGIMNTEAFF. For the CDR3, the DNA is TGTGCCAGCAGTCGACAGGGGATTATGAACACTGAAGCTTTCTTT.

The rearrangement uses TRBV6-4 and TRBJ2-1; D unresolved. Trimming removed 5 bases from V and 5 bases from J, with 16 bases in between. The V gene's germline CDR1 is MRHNA and CDR2 SNTAGT. The CDR3 is made up of 15 amino acids. The CDR3 nucleotides are TGTGCCAGCAGTTTGGAATGGAGCAGCAACAATGAGCAGTTCTTC. Translating it yields CASSLEWSSNNEQFF.

The chain employs TRBV4-1 and TRBJ1-6, with 9 bases that match TRBD1. V lost 2 bases, J lost 7 bases, and 3 bases stayed unmatched. This CDR3 is 15 amino acids long. The germline CDR1 and CDR2 sequences are MGHRA and YSYEKL. CDR3: CASSQPGQGNSPLHF. CDR3 bases: TGCGCCAGCAGCCAACCGGGACAGGGAAATTCACCCCTCCACTTT.

The genes are TRBV5-8 and TRBJ2-1, with no clear D. The CDR3 extends over 12 amino acids. Germline V CDR1 and CDR2: SGHTS, YDEGEE. Trimming pared 5 bases from V and 3 bases from J, leaving 6 bases between. DNA of the CDR3: TGTGCCAGCAGGGGCCTCTACAATGAGCAGTTCTTC. Its protein product is CASRGLYNEQFF.

The CDR3 spells CASSYLNRGDTIYF. CDR3 nucleotides: TGTGCCAGCAGCTACCTCAACAGGGGAGACACCATATATTTT. The chain is built from TRBV5-4 and TRBJ1-3; 7 bases map to TRBD1. The CDR3 is 14 amino acids. Losses at the gene ends were 3 bases for V and 8 bases for J; bases not matched to a gene: 8. The germline CDR1 and CDR2 sequences are SGHNT and YYREEE (reference sequence). Together with reference TRBV5-4 and TRBJ1-3, the CDR3 gives the full variable domain: ETGVTQSPTHLIKTRGQQVTLRCSSQSGHNTVSWYQQALGQGPQFIFQYYREEENGRGNFPPRFSGLQFPNYSSELNVNALELDDSALYLCASSYLNRGDTIYFGEGSWLTVV.

This chain uses TRBV7-2 with TRBJ1-2, with D hard to call. In germline, CDR1 is SGHTA, CDR2 FQGNSA. The CDR3 spans 14 residues. V lost 3 bases to trimming and J lost 1 base, with 9 bases between them. The CDR3 coding sequence is TGTGCCAGCAGCTTTGGAGGGAGTAACTATGGCTACACCTTC. It translates to CASSFGGSNYGYTF.

The chain has TRBV3-1 (or the pseudogene TRBV3-2) and TRBJ1-1; the D is unclear. The CDR3 has 17 residues. The V gene's germline CDR1 is LGHDT and CDR2 YNNKEL (reference sequence). Trimming cost V 1 base and J 1 base, with 16 bases left between them. Written as DNA, the CDR3 is TGTGCCAGCAGCCAAGGTTCAACGAGGGTTTGGAACACTGAAGCTTTCTTT. Translating gives CASSQGSTRVWNTEAFF.

V usage is TRBV19 and J usage is TRBJ1-2; 8 nucleotides align to TRBD1. The CDR3 is 16 residues long. Germline CDR1 reads LNHDA; CDR2 reads SQIVND (reference sequence). V gave up 7 bases and J gave up 4 bases; unmatched junction bases: 14. CDR3 in amino acids: CASNLQGEDGAYGYTF. The CDR3, as DNA: TGTGCCAGTAACCTACAGGGGGAGGACGGCGCCTATGGCTACACCTTC.

The chain has TRBV4-1 and TRBJ1-5, with D possibly TRBD1 on 6 matching bases. CDR3 length: 15 residues. V was shortened by 3 bases and J by 1 base, with 10 bases between the two germline ends. Germline V gene lookup returns CDR1 MGHRA and CDR2 YSYEKL. CDR3 sequence reads: CASSHNRVSNQPQHF. The CDR3 DNA is TGCGCCAGCAGCCACAACAGGGTAAGCAATCAGCCCCAGCATTTT.

The rearrangement joins TRBV18 to TRBJ2-1; D is possibly TRBD1 (5 bases). V was shortened by 6 bases and J by 5 bases, with 17 bases between the two germline ends. CDR1 is KGHSH and CDR2 is LQKENI in the germline V gene. The CDR3 is 15 amino acids. In DNA, the CDR3 is TGTGCCAGCTCCCCCAGGGCAGAATCGGACAATGAGCAGTTCTTC. Translating gives CASSPRAESDNEQFF.

The chain combines TRBV3-1 (or the pseudogene TRBV3-2) with TRBJ2-3, with 12 bases fitting TRBD2. Germline V gene data show CDR1 as LGHDT and CDR2 as YNNKEL (reference sequence). V was pared by 1 base and J by 4 bases, with 9 bases of the junction left unmatched. The CDR3 covers 18 residues. For the CDR3, the DNA is TGTGCCAGCAGCCAAGCCGGGACTAGCGGGTTAGTCGCAGATACGCAGTATTTT. Translation gives CASSQAGTSGLVADTQYF.